This T cell receptor (beta chain) derives from a study of shared clonotypes between healthy human individuals. Findings and limits, study-wide: Limited genetic and exposure-history diversity came from having few donors.

Notes on this clone: Its specificity is not known.

CDR1 SGHVS and CDR2 FNYEAQ come from the germline V gene. Trimming cost V 1 base and J 6 bases, with 16 bases left between them. The CDR3 is made up of 15 amino acids. Some clones are missing from TCRdb's copy, which holds only in-frame ones; the method was immunoSEQ multiplex PCR. Counted here are under 350,000 clones, around 86% occurring once; the ten biggest clones make up around 16%. The rearrangement links TRBV7-6 to TRBJ2-7; either TRBD1 or TRBD2 may supply D (5 bases each). Sequencing was done on a sample of memory CD8+ T cells sorted from blood. This sample's subset: CD45RO+ cells pooled with CCR7-negative TemRA cells. The sequence derives from a man aged 18 to 35 in good health. The CDR3, as DNA: TGTGCCAGCAGCTTAGAGGTTGTGAGGGGTGGCGAGCAGTACTTC. This gives the protein CASSLEVVRGGEQYF.